These T cell receptor beta chains were read from a single sample in a study of OX40 agonist ivuxolimab in advanced cancers. Clones were read by immunoSEQ multiplex PCR, and TCRdb kept only the in-frame ones, dropping some. The table shows some 58,000 clones, with roughly 85% occurring only once. The material was CD4+ or CD8+ T cells sorted from blood, obtained in a trial of the OX40 agonist ivuxolimab. The receptors were gathered from an adult with an advanced solid tumor such as melanoma, head and neck, liver or kidney cancer. CDR3s leave out the opening cysteine and the closing phenylalanine or tryptophan. Each record gives: J gene, V gene, CDR3 protein.

TRBJ2-1,TRBV7-8,ASSLARRLNEQF
TRBJ1-5,TRBV19,ASSREGQGATGGQPQH
TRBJ2-3,TRBV10-3,AIRGSVAGGADTQY
TRBJ1-3,TRBV9,ASSVDPSGNTIY
TRBJ2-5,TRBV11-1,ASSHVKQGKETQY
TRBJ2-1,TRBV28,ASRGTEGRYNEQF
TRBJ2-5,TRBV9,ASSPSTSGRTQY
TRBJ1-1,TRBV19,ASSITKPGAEAF
TRBJ2-2,TRBV5-1,ASNPRTSDTGELF
TRBJ2-5,TRBV10-2,ASSEVGSPQETQY
TRBJ2-1,TRBV7-9,ASSPPFRTGGHYNEQF
TRBJ2-5,TRBV4-2,ASSRQFSGRAEETQY
TRBJ2-5,TRBV10-3,AISSSGAVETQY
TRBJ2-7,TRBV9,ASSGRSGLANYEQY
TRBJ2-7,TRBV21-1,ASSKDPPPQVRPYEQY
TRBJ2-7,TRBV11-3,ASSYTSGTYEQY
TRBJ2-3,TRBV29-1,STTGTSSLHTQY
TRBJ2-7,TRBV5-1,ASTTETGAGPYEQY
TRBJ2-5,TRBV11-2,ASTKDRGVTETQY
TRBJ2-7,TRBV28,ASSFGGEGYEQY
TRBJ1-5,TRBV19,ASREQGLNQPQH
TRBJ2-3,TRBV5-4,ASSLGLAGGRTDTQY
TRBJ2-2,TRBV6-5,ASTSQGGNTGELF
TRBJ2-7,TRBV7-2,ASSTRDRFYEQY
TRBJ1-1,TRBV28,ASSFSLGPTEAF
TRBJ1-4,TRBV6-5,ASSYSSRGDEKLF
TRBJ1-2,TRBV5-4,ASRGQSYGYT
TRBJ2-7,TRBV2,ASSGRARVEQY
TRBJ2-7,TRBV21-1,ASSKAGADYEQY
TRBJ1-4,TRBV10-2,ASSESAIGLF
TRBJ1-1,TRBV6-5,ASSYTWTGNTEAF
TRBJ2-7,TRBV7-8,ASSLAQGYEQY
TRBJ1-1,TRBV7-9,ASQPRAAF
TRBJ1-1,TRBV15,ATSSGGVNTEAF
TRBJ2-1,TRBV11-3,ASSLRVSYNEQF
TRBJ2-3,TRBV7-6,ASSLPRDGRGTDTQY
TRBJ1-1,TRBV6-1,ASSLRVEAF
TRBJ2-1,TRBV7-3,ASSLIPRNEQF
TRBJ2-2,TRBV18,ASSVNRETGELF
TRBJ2-1,TRBV28,ASSFSGIRAGYNEQF
TRBJ2-7,TRBV5-1,ASSLGLAAPYEQY
TRBJ1-5,TRBV5-1,ASSLEGAGGNQPQH
TRBJ2-1,TRBV10-2,ASSAQNEQF
TRBJ2-2,TRBV6-1,ASRSTSNTGELF
TRBJ2-3,TRBV5-1,ASSQGGPDTQY
TRBJ1-5,TRBV7-2,ASSPGGLWSFDGNQPQH
TRBJ1-2,TRBV29-1,SGGQGDPISGYT
TRBJ2-7,TRBV7-8,ASSLGGQGAREQY
TRBJ1-2,TRBV27,ASSLRGLANYGYT